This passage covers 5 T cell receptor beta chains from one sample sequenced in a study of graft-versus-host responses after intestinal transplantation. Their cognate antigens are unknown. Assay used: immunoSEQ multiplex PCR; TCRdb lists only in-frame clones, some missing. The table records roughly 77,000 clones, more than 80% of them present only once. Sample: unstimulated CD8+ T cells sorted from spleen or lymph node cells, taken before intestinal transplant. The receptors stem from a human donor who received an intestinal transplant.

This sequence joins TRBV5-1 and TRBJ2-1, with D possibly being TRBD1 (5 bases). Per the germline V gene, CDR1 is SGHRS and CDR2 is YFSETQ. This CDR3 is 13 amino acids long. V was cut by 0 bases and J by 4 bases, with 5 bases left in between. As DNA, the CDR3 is TGCGCCAGCAGCTTGGGACAGTACAATGAGCAGTTCTTC. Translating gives CASSLGQYNEQFF. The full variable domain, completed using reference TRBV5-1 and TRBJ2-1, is KAGVTQTPRYLIKTRGQQVTLSCSPISGHRSVSWYQQTPGQGLQFLFEYFSETQRNKGNFPGRFSGRQFSNSRSEMNVSTLELGDSALYLCASSLGQYNEQFFGPGTRLTVL.

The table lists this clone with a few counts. The CDR3 loop reads CASSSNLNRGTNYGYTF. In nucleotides, the CDR3 is TGTGCCAGCAGCTCGAACTTAAACAGGGGGACTAACTATGGCTACACCTTC. The chain carries TRBV7-9 and TRBJ1-2; 8 positions agree with TRBD1. CDR1 and CDR2 (germline): SEHNR, FQNEAQ (reference sequence). With V trimmed by 4 bases and J by 0 bases, 10 bases remained unmatched. The length of the CDR3 is 17 residues.

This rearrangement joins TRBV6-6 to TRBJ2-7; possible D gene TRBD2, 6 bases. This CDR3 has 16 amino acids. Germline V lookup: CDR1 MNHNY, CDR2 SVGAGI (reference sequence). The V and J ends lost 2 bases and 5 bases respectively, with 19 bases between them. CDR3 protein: CASSYPPGLVYNEQYF. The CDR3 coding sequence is TGTGCCAGCAGTTACCCCCCGGGACTGGTTTATAACGAGCAGTACTTC.

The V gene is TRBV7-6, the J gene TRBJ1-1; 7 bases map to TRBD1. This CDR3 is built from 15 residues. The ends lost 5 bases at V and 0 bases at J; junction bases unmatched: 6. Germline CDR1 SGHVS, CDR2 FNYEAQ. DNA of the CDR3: TGTGCCAGCAGCCCAGGGACAGTATTGAACACTGAAGCTTTCTTT. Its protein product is CASSPGTVLNTEAFF.

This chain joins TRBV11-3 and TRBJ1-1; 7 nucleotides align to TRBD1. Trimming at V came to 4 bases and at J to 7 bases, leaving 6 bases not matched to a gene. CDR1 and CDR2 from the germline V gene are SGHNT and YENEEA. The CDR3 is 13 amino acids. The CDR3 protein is CASSSRDSGEAFF. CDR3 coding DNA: TGTGCCAGCAGCTCCCGGGACAGCGGTGAAGCTTTCTTT.